This is a list of T cell receptor beta chains from one sample in a study of type 1 regulatory T cells. TCRdb ran MiXCR on the reads and lists one entry per CDR3 protein. The data hold 80,000 to 100,000 distinct CDR3 sequences, with around 30% observed a single time. Sample: CD4+ T cells, either the whole sample or a sorted fraction (not recorded which). The origin of the receptors is a human donor in good health. CDR3s include the opening cysteine and the closing phenylalanine or tryptophan. Fields, in order: D gene, J gene, clone size, V gene, CDR3 protein, CDR3 DNA. The D gene is left open where the match is weak. Rows give clone size only sometimes, using once, few, many, or a class for an expanded clone.

D gene: -
J gene: TRBJ1-5
clone size: -
V gene: TRBV12-3/TRBV12-4
CDR3 protein: CASSLLDQPQHF
CDR3 DNA: TGTGCCAGCAGTTTATTGGATCAGCCCCAGCATTTT

D gene: TRBD1
J gene: TRBJ1-2
clone size: few
V gene: TRBV6-5
CDR3 protein: CASRKTGATYGYTF
CDR3 DNA: TGTGCCAGCAGAAAAACAGGGGCTACCTATGGCTACACCTTC

D gene: -
J gene: TRBJ2-2
clone size: -
V gene: TRBV6-2/TRBV6-3
CDR3 protein: CASILRNTGELFF
CDR3 DNA: TGTGCCAGCATCCTCAGGAACACCGGGGAGCTGTTTTTT

D gene: -
J gene: TRBJ2-5
clone size: few
V gene: TRBV7-9
CDR3 protein: CASSSLRIQETQYF
CDR3 DNA: TGTGCCAGCAGCTCGTTGAGGATCCAAGAGACCCAGTACTTC

D gene: TRBD1
J gene: TRBJ2-5
clone size: -
V gene: TRBV5-8
CDR3 protein: CASSSDRADYQETQYF
CDR3 DNA: TGTGCCAGCAGCTCCGACAGGGCGGACTACCAAGAGACCCAGTACTTC

D gene: TRBD1
J gene: TRBJ1-3
clone size: -
V gene: TRBV3-1
CDR3 protein: CASSQEDRGSSGNTIYF
CDR3 DNA: TGTGCCAGCAGCCAAGAGGACAGGGGGAGCTCTGGAAACACCATATATTTT

D gene: -
J gene: TRBJ1-5
clone size: few
V gene: TRBV7-3
CDR3 protein: CASSDLGGQGNQPQHF
CDR3 DNA: TGTGCCAGCAGTGACTTGGGGGGCCAGGGAAATCAGCCCCAGCATTTT

D gene: -
J gene: TRBJ2-7
clone size: few
V gene: TRBV19
CDR3 protein: CASPQGIAEQYF
CDR3 DNA: TGTGCCAGTCCTCAGGGGATAGCCGAGCAGTACTTC

D gene: -
J gene: TRBJ2-7
clone size: -
V gene: TRBV12-2
CDR3 protein: CASRLETSGRGRGMGQYF
CDR3 DNA: TGTGCAAGTCGCTTAGAGACTAGCGGGAGAGGAAGGGGAATGGGGCAGTACTTC

D gene: TRBD2
J gene: TRBJ2-3
clone size: few
V gene: TRBV7-2
CDR3 protein: CASSLNWLAGEEDTQYF
CDR3 DNA: TGTGCCAGCAGCTTGAACTGGCTAGCGGGAGAGGAGGATACGCAGTATTTT

D gene: -
J gene: TRBJ2-5
clone size: -
V gene: TRBV5-1
CDR3 protein: CASSFAAAKETQYF
CDR3 DNA: TGCGCCAGCAGCTTTGCGGCGGCGAAAGAGACCCAGTACTTC

D gene: -
J gene: TRBJ1-4
clone size: few
V gene: TRBV6-5
CDR3 protein: CASSYDFRGEKLFF
CDR3 DNA: TGTGCCAGCAGTTATGACTTCAGAGGTGAAAAACTGTTTTTT

D gene: TRBD2
J gene: TRBJ2-3
clone size: -
V gene: TRBV20-1
CDR3 protein: CSAPQTSGRGYTQYF
CDR3 DNA: TGCAGTGCCCCTCAGACTAGCGGGAGAGGTTATACGCAGTATTTT

D gene: TRBD1
J gene: TRBJ1-5
clone size: -
V gene: TRBV10-2
CDR3 protein: CASSESGTGRQPQHF
CDR3 DNA: TGCGCCAGCAGTGAGTCCGGGACAGGGAGACAGCCCCAGCATTTT

D gene: TRBD2
J gene: TRBJ2-1
clone size: -
V gene: TRBV25-1
CDR3 protein: CASSAQTSGSAEQFF
CDR3 DNA: TGTGCCAGCAGTGCCCAGACTAGCGGGAGCGCTGAGCAGTTCTTC

D gene: -
J gene: TRBJ2-7
clone size: few
V gene: TRBV12-3/TRBV12-4
CDR3 protein: CASSLESGFGEQYF
CDR3 DNA: TGTGCCAGCAGTCTGGAGTCAGGGTTCGGCGAGCAGTACTTC

D gene: TRBD2
J gene: TRBJ2-1
clone size: few
V gene: TRBV20-1
CDR3 protein: CSATLREGGGYNEQFF
CDR3 DNA: TGCAGTGCTACACTGCGGGAGGGGGGCGGCTACAATGAGCAGTTCTTC

D gene: -
J gene: TRBJ1-1
clone size: few
V gene: TRBV7-2
CDR3 protein: CASSSTAAAGNAEAFF
CDR3 DNA: TGTGCCAGCAGCTCAACCGCGGCGGCGGGGAACGCTGAAGCTTTCTTT

D gene: -
J gene: TRBJ2-5
clone size: few
V gene: TRBV20-1
CDR3 protein: CSATTDGSTGETQYF
CDR3 DNA: TGCAGTGCCACAACAGACGGGAGCACCGGAGAGACCCAGTACTTC

D gene: TRBD2
J gene: TRBJ2-2
clone size: few
V gene: TRBV6-2/TRBV6-3
CDR3 protein: CASSGREGRTGELFF
CDR3 DNA: TGTGCCAGCAGTGGGAGGGAGGGGCGTACCGGGGAGCTGTTTTTT

D gene: TRBD1
J gene: TRBJ1-2
clone size: many
V gene: TRBV6-1
CDR3 protein: CASSPGGTNYGYTF
CDR3 DNA: TGTGCCAGCAGCCCAGGGGGGACTAACTATGGCTACACCTTC

D gene: -
J gene: TRBJ2-7
clone size: -
V gene: TRBV15
CDR3 protein: CATSRVILRRASSDYEQYF
CDR3 DNA: TGTGCCACCAGCAGAGTCATATTAAGAAGGGCGTCCTCTGACTACGAGCAGTACTTC

D gene: -
J gene: TRBJ2-1
clone size: -
V gene: TRBV5-5
CDR3 protein: CASSPALSSYNEQFF
CDR3 DNA: TGTGCCAGCAGCCCCGCGCTGAGCTCCTACAATGAGCAGTTCTTC

D gene: TRBD1
J gene: TRBJ1-2
clone size: few
V gene: TRBV6-4
CDR3 protein: CASSRGQGRGYTF
CDR3 DNA: TGTGCCAGCAGTCGGGGACAGGGGCGAGGCTACACCTTC

D gene: -
J gene: TRBJ2-7
clone size: few
V gene: TRBV7-9
CDR3 protein: CASSLEPYEQYF
CDR3 DNA: TGTGCCAGCAGCTTAGAGCCCTACGAGCAGTACTTC

D gene: TRBD2
J gene: TRBJ2-3
clone size: -
V gene: TRBV5-1
CDR3 protein: CASSPSGTSGSKKYF
CDR3 DNA: TGCGCCAGCAGCCCCTCCGGGACTAGCGGGAGCAAGAAGTATTTT

D gene: -
J gene: TRBJ2-3
clone size: -
V gene: TRBV7-9
CDR3 protein: CASSVEPYSTDTQYF
CDR3 DNA: TGTGCCAGCAGCGTAGAGCCTTACAGCACAGATACGCAGTATTTT

D gene: -
J gene: TRBJ2-5
clone size: few
V gene: TRBV20-1
CDR3 protein: CSAVFRETQYF
CDR3 DNA: TGCAGTGCTGTATTCAGGGAGACCCAGTACTTC

D gene: -
J gene: TRBJ2-1
clone size: medium-sized
V gene: TRBV12-5
CDR3 protein: CASGRSGSNNEQFF
CDR3 DNA: TGTGCTAGTGGCCGGAGCGGGTCTAACAATGAGCAGTTCTTC

D gene: -
J gene: TRBJ2-2
clone size: few
V gene: TRBV20-1
CDR3 protein: CSARWREPTGELFF
CDR3 DNA: TGCAGTGCTAGGTGGAGGGAACCCACCGGGGAGCTGTTTTTT

D gene: -
J gene: TRBJ2-6
clone size: few
V gene: TRBV18
CDR3 protein: CASSPLPGSGANVLTF
CDR3 DNA: TGTGCCAGCTCACCCCTGCCGGGGAGTGGGGCCAACGTCCTGACTTTC

D gene: -
J gene: TRBJ2-3
clone size: few
V gene: TRBV5-5
CDR3 protein: CASSLWDETDTQYF
CDR3 DNA: TGTGCCAGCAGCTTGTGGGATGAAACAGATACGCAGTATTTT

D gene: TRBD2
J gene: TRBJ2-7
clone size: few
V gene: TRBV20-1
CDR3 protein: CSASPGLAGAADEQYF
CDR3 DNA: TGCAGTGCTAGCCCGGGACTAGCGGGAGCCGCCGACGAGCAGTACTTC

D gene: -
J gene: TRBJ1-1
clone size: few
V gene: TRBV4-1
CDR3 protein: CASSPDSSMNTEAFF
CDR3 DNA: TGCGCCAGCAGTCCGGACAGCTCCATGAACACTGAAGCTTTCTTT

D gene: TRBD2
J gene: TRBJ2-1
clone size: few
V gene: TRBV7-2
CDR3 protein: CASSRGGAGGYNEQFF
CDR3 DNA: TGTGCCAGCAGCCGGGGGGGAGCGGGAGGTTACAATGAGCAGTTCTTC

D gene: -
J gene: TRBJ2-5
clone size: few
V gene: TRBV3-1
CDR3 protein: CASSRSTEETQYF
CDR3 DNA: TGTGCCAGCAGCCGGTCTACAGAAGAGACCCAGTACTTC

D gene: -
J gene: TRBJ2-5
clone size: few
V gene: TRBV28
CDR3 protein: CASSFIGGRAQYF
CDR3 DNA: TGTGCCAGCAGTTTTATAGGGGGAAGGGCCCAGTACTTC

D gene: -
J gene: TRBJ2-2
clone size: -
V gene: TRBV20-1
CDR3 protein: CSARGLTGELFF
CDR3 DNA: TGCAGTGCTAGAGGTTTAACCGGGGAGCTGTTTTTT

D gene: -
J gene: TRBJ1-1
clone size: -
V gene: TRBV18
CDR3 protein: CASSPTPRGFWAGEAFF
CDR3 DNA: TGTGCCAGCTCACCGACCCCGAGGGGTTTCTGGGCCGGTGAAGCTTTCTTT

D gene: -
J gene: TRBJ2-7
clone size: -
V gene: TRBV27
CDR3 protein: CASSRQTGRGYYEQYF
CDR3 DNA: TGTGCCAGCAGTCGACAGACAGGTCGAGGCTACTACGAGCAGTACTTC

D gene: TRBD1
J gene: TRBJ2-1
clone size: few
V gene: TRBV27
CDR3 protein: CASRDRGRNEQFF
CDR3 DNA: TGTGCCAGCAGGGACAGGGGGCGGAATGAGCAGTTCTTC